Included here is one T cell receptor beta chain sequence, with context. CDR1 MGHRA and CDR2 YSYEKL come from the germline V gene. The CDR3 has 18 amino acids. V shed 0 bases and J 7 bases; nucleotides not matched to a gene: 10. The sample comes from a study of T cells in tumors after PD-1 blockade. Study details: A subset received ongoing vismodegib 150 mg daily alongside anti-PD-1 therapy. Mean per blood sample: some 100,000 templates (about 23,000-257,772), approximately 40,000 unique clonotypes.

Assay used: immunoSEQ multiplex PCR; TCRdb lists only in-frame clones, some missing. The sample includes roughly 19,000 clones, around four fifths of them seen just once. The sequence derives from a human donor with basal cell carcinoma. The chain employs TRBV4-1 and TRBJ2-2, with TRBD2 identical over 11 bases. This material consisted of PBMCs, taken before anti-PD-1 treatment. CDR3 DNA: TGCGCCAGCAGCCAAGACCCGGGACTAGCGGCGGAGGACGGGGAGCTGTTTTTT. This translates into CASSQDPGLAAEDGELFF.